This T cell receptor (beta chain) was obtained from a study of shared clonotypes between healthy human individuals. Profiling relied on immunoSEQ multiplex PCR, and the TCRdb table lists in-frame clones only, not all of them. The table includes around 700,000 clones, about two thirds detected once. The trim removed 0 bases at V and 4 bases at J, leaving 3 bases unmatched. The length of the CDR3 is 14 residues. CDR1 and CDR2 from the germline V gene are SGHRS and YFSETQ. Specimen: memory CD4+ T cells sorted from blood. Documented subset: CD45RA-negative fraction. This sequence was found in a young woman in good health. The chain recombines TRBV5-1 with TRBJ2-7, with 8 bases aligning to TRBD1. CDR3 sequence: CASSLATGGYEQYF. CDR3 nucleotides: TGCGCCAGCAGCTTGGCCACAGGGGGATACGAGCAGTACTTC.